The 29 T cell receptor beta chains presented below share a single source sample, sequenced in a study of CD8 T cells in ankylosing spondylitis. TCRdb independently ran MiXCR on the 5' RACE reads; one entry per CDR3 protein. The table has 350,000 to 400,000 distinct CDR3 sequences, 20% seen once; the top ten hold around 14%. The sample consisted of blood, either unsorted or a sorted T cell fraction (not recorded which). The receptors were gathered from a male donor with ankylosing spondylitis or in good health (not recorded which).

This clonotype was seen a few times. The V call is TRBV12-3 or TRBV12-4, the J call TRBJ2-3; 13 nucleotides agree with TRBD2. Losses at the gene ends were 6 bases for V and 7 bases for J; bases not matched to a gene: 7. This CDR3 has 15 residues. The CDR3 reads CASSPGLAGIYTQYF. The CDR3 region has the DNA TGTGCCAGCAGCCCGGGACTAGCGGGGATATATACGCAGTATTTT.

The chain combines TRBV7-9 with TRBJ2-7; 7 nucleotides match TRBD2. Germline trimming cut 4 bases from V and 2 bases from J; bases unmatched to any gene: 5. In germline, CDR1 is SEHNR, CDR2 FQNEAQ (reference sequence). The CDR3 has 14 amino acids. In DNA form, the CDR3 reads TGTGCCAGCAGCTCCCGGGACTACACCTACGAGCAGTACTTC. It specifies CASSSRDYTYEQYF.

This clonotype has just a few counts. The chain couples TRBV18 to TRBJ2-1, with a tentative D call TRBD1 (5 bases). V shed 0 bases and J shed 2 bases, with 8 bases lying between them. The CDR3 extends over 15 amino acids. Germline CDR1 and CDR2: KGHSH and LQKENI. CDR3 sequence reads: CASSPPAGTYNEQFF. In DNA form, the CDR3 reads TGTGCCAGCTCACCACCAGCAGGGACCTACAATGAGCAGTTCTTC.

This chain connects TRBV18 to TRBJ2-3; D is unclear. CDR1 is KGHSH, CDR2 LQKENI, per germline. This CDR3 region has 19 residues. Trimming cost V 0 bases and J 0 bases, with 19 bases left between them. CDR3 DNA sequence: TGTGCCAGCTCACCACCGGGCGATAGGTGGACCCGGAGCACAGATACGCAGTATTTT. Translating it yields CASSPPGDRWTRSTDTQYF.

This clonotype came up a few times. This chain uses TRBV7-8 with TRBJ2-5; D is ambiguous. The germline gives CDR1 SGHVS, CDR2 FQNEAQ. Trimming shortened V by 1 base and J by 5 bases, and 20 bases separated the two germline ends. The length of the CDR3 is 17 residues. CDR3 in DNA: TGTGCCAGCAGCTTAGTAGGGTCGGCCCCTATAACGGAGACCCAGTACTTC. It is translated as CASSLVGSAPITETQYF.

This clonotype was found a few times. CDR3 in amino acids: CASSEGTSGGQETQYF. The CDR3 nucleotides read TGTGCCAGCAGCGAGGGAACTAGCGGGGGGCAAGAGACCCAGTACTTC. The V gene is TRBV9, the J gene TRBJ2-5, with 12 bases identical to TRBD2. The ends lost 3 bases at V and 2 bases at J; junction bases unmatched: 5. CDR1 is SGDLS and CDR2 is YYNGEE in the germline V gene. The CDR3 length is 16 residues.

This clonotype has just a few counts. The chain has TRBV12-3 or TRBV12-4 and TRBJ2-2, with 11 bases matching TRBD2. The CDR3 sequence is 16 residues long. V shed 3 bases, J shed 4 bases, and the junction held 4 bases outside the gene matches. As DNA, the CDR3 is TGTGCCAGCAGTTTGTTAGCGGGGGGGGTCACCGGGGAGCTGTTTTTT. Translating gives CASSLLAGGVTGELFF.

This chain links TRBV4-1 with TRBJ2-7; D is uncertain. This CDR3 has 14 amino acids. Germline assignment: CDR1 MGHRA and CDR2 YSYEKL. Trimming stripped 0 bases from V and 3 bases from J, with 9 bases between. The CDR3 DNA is TGCGCCAGCAGCCAAGAGGGCAGGCTCTACGAGCAGTACTTC. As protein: CASSQEGRLYEQYF.

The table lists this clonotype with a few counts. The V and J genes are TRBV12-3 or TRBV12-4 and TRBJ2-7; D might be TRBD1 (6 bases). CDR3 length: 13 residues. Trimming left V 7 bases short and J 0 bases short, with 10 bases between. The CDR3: CASTRGLSYEQYF. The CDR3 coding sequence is TGTGCCAGCACCAGGGGCCTCTCCTACGAGCAGTACTTC.

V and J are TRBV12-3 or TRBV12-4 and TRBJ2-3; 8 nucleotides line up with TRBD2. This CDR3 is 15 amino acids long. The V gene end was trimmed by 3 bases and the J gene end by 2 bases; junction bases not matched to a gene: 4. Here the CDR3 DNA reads TGTGCCAGCAGTTTGGGCGGGGGGTACACAGATACGCAGTATTTT. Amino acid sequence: CASSLGGGYTDTQYF.

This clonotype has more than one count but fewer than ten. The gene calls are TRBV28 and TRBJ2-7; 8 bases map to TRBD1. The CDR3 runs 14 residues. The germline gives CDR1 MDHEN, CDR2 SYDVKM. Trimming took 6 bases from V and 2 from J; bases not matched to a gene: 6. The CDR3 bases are TGTGCCAGCAGACCGGACAGGGCCCCCTACGAGCAGTACTTC. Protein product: CASRPDRAPYEQYF.

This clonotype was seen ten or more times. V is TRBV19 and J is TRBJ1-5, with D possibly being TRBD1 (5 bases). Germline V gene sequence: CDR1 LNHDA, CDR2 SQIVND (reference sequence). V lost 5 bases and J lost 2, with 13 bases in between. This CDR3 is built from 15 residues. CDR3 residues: CASSPLLGGNQPQHF. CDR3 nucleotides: TGTGCCAGTAGTCCCCTCTTGGGGGGCAATCAGCCCCAGCATTTT.

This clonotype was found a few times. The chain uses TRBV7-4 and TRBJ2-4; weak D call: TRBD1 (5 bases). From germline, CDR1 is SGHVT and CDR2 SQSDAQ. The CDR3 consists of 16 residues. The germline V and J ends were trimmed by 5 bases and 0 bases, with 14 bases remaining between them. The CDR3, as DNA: TGTGCCAGCAGCCAAAATTCAGGGTTAGCCAAAAACATTCAGTACTTC. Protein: CASSQNSGLAKNIQYF.

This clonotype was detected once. In DNA form, the CDR3 reads TGCAGCGTCGGGGGAATCTTGCTCGGCACAGATACGCAGTATTTT. This encodes CSVGGILLGTDTQYF. The chain employs TRBV29-1 and TRBJ2-3, with a weak D call TRBD2 (6 bases). Germline CDR1 SQVTM, CDR2 ANQGSEA. The ends were cut back, 6 bases at V and 1 base at J, with 17 bases in the middle. CDR3 length: 15 amino acids.

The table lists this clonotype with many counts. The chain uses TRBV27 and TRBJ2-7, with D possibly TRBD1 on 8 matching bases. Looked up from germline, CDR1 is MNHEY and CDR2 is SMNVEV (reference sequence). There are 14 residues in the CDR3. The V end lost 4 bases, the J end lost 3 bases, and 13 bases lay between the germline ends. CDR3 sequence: CASSSTGGGYEQYF. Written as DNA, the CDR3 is TGTGCCAGCAGTTCTACAGGGGGGGGCTACGAGCAGTACTTC.

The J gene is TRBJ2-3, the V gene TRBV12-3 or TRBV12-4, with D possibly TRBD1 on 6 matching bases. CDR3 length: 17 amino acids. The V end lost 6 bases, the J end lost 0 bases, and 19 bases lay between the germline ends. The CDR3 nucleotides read TGTGCCAGCAGAATACTAATGGACAGATTTAGCACAGATACGCAGTATTTT. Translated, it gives CASRILMDRFSTDTQYF.

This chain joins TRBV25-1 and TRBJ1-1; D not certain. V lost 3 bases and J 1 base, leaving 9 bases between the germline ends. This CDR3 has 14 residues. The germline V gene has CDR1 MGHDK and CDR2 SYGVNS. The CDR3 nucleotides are TGTGCCAGCAGTGAGATGGACGCGAACACTGAAGCTTTCTTT. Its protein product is CASSEMDANTEAFF.

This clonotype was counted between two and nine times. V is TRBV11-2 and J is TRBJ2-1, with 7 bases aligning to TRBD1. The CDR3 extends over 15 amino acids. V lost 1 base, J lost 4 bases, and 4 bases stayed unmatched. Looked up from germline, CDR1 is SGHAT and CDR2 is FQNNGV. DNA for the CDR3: TGTGCCAGCAGCTTAGGAGGGGGCACATACAATGAGCAGTTCTTC. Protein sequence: CASSLGGGTYNEQFF.

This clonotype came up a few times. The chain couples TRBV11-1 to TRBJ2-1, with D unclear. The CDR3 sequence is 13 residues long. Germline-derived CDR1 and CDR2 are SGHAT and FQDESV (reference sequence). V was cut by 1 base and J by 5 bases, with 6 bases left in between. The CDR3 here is CASSLETHNEQFF. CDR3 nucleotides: TGTGCCAGCAGCTTAGAGACTCACAATGAGCAGTTCTTC.

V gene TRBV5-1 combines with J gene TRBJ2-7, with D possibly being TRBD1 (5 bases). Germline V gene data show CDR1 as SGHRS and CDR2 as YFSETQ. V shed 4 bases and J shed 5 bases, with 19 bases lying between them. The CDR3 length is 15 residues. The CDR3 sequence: CASSTGWTRADEQYF. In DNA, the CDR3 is TGCGCCAGCAGCACGGGCTGGACAAGGGCCGACGAGCAGTACTTC.

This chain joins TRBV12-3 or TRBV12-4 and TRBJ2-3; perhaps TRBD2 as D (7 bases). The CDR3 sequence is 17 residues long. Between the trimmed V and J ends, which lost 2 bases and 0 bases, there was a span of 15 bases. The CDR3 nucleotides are TGTGCCAGCAGTTTAAAACGGGGGGCAACTAGCACAGATACGCAGTATTTT. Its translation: CASSLKRGATSTDTQYF.

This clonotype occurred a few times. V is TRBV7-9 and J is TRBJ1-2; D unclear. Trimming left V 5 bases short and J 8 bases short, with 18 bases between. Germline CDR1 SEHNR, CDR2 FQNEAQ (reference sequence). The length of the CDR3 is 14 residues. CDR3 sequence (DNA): TGTGCCAGCAGCCGTGGTGAGCGGTCGGAAGGCTACACCTTC. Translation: CASSRGERSEGYTF.

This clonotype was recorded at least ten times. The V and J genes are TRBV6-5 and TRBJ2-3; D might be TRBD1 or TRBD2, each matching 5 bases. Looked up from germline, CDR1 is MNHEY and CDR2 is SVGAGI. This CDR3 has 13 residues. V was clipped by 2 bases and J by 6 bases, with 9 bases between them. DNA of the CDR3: TGTGCCAGCAGTTACCTGGGGACGGATACGCAGTATTTT. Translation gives CASSYLGTDTQYF.

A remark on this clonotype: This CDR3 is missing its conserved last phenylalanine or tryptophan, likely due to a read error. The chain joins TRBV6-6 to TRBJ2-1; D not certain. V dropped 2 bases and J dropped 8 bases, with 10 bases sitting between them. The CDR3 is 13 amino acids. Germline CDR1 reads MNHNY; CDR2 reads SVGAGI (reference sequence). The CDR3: CASSYELAHEQFL. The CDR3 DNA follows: TGTGCCAGCAGTTACGAGCTTGCGCATGAGCAGTTCTTA.

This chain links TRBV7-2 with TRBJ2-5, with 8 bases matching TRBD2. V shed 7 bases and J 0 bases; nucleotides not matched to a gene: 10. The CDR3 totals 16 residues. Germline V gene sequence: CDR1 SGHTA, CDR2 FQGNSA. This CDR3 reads CASTPGAGGYQETQYF. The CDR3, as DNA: TGTGCCAGCACCCCAGGGGCGGGGGGATACCAAGAGACCCAGTACTTC.

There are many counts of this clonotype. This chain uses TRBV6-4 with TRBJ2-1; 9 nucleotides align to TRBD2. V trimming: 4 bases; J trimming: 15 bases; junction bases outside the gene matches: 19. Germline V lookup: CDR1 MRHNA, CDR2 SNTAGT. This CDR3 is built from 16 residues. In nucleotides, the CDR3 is TGTGCCAGCAGTGTTTCGCCCGGGACTAGCAGCTCTAGGCTGTTCTTC. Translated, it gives CASSVSPGTSSSRLFF.

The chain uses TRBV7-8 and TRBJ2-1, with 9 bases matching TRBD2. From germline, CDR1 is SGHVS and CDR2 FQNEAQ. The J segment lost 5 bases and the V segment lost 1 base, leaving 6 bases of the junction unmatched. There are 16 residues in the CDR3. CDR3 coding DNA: TGTGCCAGCAGCTTAGAGGCTAGCGGGAACCACAATGAGCAGTTCTTC. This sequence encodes CASSLEASGNHNEQFF.

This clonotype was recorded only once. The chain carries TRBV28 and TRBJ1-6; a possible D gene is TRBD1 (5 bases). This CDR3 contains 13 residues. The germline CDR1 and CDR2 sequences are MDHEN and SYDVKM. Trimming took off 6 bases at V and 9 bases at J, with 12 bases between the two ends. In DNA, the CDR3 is TGTGCCAGCAGAGCAAGACAGTCTTCACCCCTCCACTTT. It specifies CASRARQSSPLHF.

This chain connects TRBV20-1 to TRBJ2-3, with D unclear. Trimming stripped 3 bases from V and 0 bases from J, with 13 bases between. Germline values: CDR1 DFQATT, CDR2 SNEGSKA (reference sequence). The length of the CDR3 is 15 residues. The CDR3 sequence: CSARSSDSSTDTQYF. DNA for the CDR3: TGCAGTGCTAGGTCTAGTGATTCTAGCACAGATACGCAGTATTTT.